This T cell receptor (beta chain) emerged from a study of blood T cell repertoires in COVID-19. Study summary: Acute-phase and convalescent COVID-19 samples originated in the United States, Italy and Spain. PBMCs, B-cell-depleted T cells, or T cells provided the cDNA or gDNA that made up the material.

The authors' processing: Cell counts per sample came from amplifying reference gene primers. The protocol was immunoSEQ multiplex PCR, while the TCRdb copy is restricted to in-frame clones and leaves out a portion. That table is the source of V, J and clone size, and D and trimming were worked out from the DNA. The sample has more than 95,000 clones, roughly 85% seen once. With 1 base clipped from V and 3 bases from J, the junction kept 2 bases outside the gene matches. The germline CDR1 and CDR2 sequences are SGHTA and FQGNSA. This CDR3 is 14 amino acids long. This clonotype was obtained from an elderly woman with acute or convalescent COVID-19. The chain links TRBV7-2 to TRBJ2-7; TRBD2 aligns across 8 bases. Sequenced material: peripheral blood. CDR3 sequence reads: CASSLVAGSYEQYF. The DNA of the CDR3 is TGTGCCAGCAGCTTAGTAGCGGGGAGCTACGAGCAGTACTTC.